The 23 T cell receptor beta chains listed next were all sequenced from one sample in a study of blood T cells in healthy people across ages. Primed by a sample-barcoded 5' primer and a J-beta primer mix, a second PCR proceeded for 7 to 11 cycles. TCRdb reprocessed the 5' RACE reads via MiXCR and lists one record per CDR3 protein. This table has more than 900,000 distinct CDR3 sequences, 25% appearing once. These data were also reused for a study on T cells of mothers and their children.

Source material: blood. The source of these receptors is a girl aged 2 to 10 in good health.

This clonotype was seen only a few times. The rearrangement joins TRBV2 to TRBJ2-5, with D possibly matching TRBD1 (5 bases). The end of the DNA aligns better with TRBJ2-7, so the J call may be wrong. Germline V gives CDR1 SNHLY, CDR2 FYNNEI. The CDR3 runs to 15 residues. The CDR3 loop reads CASSETVALSYEQYF. The CDR3 DNA sequence: TGTGCCAGCAGCGAGACAGTTGCCTTGTCCTACGAGCAGTACTTC.

This chain links TRBV7-2 with TRBJ2-5; 8 bases align to TRBD1. The DNA matches TRBJ2-7 better at its end, which makes the J call doubtful. Germline V gives CDR1 SGHTA, CDR2 FQGNSA. The CDR3 is 14 amino acids. In DNA, the CDR3 is TGTGCCAGCAGCTTAGACACAGGGGGCTACGAGCAGTACTTC. Protein product: CASSLDTGGYEQYF.

J is TRBJ2-5 and V is TRBV7-2; 8 bases match TRBD2. The CDR3 totals 19 residues. V dropped 3 bases and J dropped 0; count of bases not matched to a gene: 15. CDR1 and CDR2 from the germline V gene are SGHTA and FQGNSA. The CDR3 DNA reads as TGTGCCAGCAGCTTTGGTAGCACTAGCGGTTTATTCTACCAAGAGACCCAGTACTTC. It specifies CASSFGSTSGLFYQETQYF.

A few counts support this clonotype. This rearrangement joins TRBV20-1 to TRBJ1-1; a possible D gene is TRBD1 (6 bases). The ends were cut back, 3 bases at V and 2 bases at J, with 13 bases in the middle. The CDR3 consists of 14 residues. The germline V gene encodes CDR1 DFQATT and CDR2 SNEGSKA (reference sequence). In DNA, the CDR3 is TGCAGTGCTAGCGCTAACAGGGAAAACACTGAAGCTTTCTTT. This gives the protein CSASANRENTEAFF.

This clonotype turned up a few times. This chain joins TRBV11-3 and TRBJ1-1; D is unclear. The CDR3 is 14 residues long. V gave up 1 base and J gave up 0 bases, with 6 bases separating them. Germline V gene sequence: CDR1 SGHNT, CDR2 YENEEA. CDR3 bases: TGTGCCAGCAGCTTAGGAGAATTGAACACTGAAGCTTTCTTT. Amino acids: CASSLGELNTEAFF.

This clonotype turned up a few times. The chain recombines TRBV4-3 with TRBJ2-3; 10 bases agree with TRBD2. Per germline, CDR1 LGHNA and CDR2 YSLEER. This CDR3 is 16 amino acids long. Germline trimming cut 2 bases from V and 5 bases from J; bases unmatched to any gene: 7. The CDR3 reads CASSQPLAGAEDTQYF. DNA for the CDR3: TGCGCCAGCAGCCAACCCCTAGCGGGGGCCGAAGATACGCAGTATTTT.

The rearrangement uses TRBV9 and TRBJ2-5, with TRBD2 matching over 8 bases. V trimming: 0 bases; J trimming: 5 bases; junction bases outside the gene matches: 3. This CDR3 has 14 amino acids. The germline CDR1 and CDR2 sequences are SGDLS and YYNGEE. CDR3 nucleotides: TGTGCCAGCAGCGTAGATCCGGGAGGGGAGACCCAGTACTTC. It translates to CASSVDPGGETQYF.

J is TRBJ2-7 and V is TRBV7-9; tentatively, D is TRBD2 (7 bases). Germline V gene sequence: CDR1 SEHNR, CDR2 FQNEAQ (reference sequence). The V gene lost 5 bases and the J gene lost 1 base, with 15 bases spanning the gap. This CDR3 spans 15 amino acids. This CDR3 is CASSPKGGLSYEQYF. CDR3 nucleotides: TGTGCCAGCAGCCCAAAGGGGGGGCTTTCCTACGAGCAGTACTTC.

This clonotype was seen repeatedly, ten times or more. V and J are TRBV12-3 or TRBV12-4 and TRBJ2-7; either TRBD1 or TRBD2 may supply D (5 bases each). The V gene lost 3 bases and the J gene lost 7 bases, with 10 bases spanning the gap. The CDR3 sequence is 12 residues long. In DNA, the CDR3 is TGTGCCAGCAGTTTTGGGGGTGGGGAGCAGTACTTC. Amino acids: CASSFGGGEQYF.

The gene calls are TRBV9 and TRBJ2-2, with TRBD2 identical over 9 bases. This CDR3 is built from 15 residues. Trimming at V came to 3 bases and at J to 4 bases, leaving 4 bases not matched to a gene. The germline gives CDR1 SGDLS, CDR2 YYNGEE. The CDR3 sequence: CASSASGGITGELFF. The CDR3 nucleotides read TGTGCCAGCAGCGCAAGCGGGGGGATCACCGGGGAGCTGTTTTTT.

This chain uses TRBV7-2 with TRBJ2-5; D remains ambiguous. Germline V gives CDR1 SGHTA, CDR2 FQGNSA. The CDR3 is 14 residues long. The V end was cut by 5 bases, the J end by 3 bases, with 13 bases between. The chain's CDR3 is CASSIPTRKETQYF. The CDR3 bases are TGTGCCAGCAGCATACCGACCAGGAAAGAGACCCAGTACTTC.

The chain links TRBV27 to TRBJ2-3; tentatively, D is TRBD1 (5 bases). Trimming removed 6 bases from V and 6 bases from J, with 10 bases in between. The CDR3 runs 12 residues. From germline, CDR1 is MNHEY and CDR2 SMNVEV (reference sequence). Written as DNA, the CDR3 is TGTGCCAGCAGCCCCAGGGTGGATACGCAGTATTTT. It yields the protein CASSPRVDTQYF.

The chain is built from TRBV5-6 and TRBJ2-5, with D perhaps TRBD1 (5 bases). This CDR3 has 14 amino acids. Germline CDR1 and CDR2: SGHDT and YYEEEE. V gave up 0 bases and J gave up 13 bases, with 19 bases separating them. As DNA, the CDR3 is TGTGCCAGCAGCTTGGTTAGGGGTGGGTACGAGCGGTACTTC. Amino acid sequence: CASSLVRGGYERYF.

This chain connects TRBV4-1 to TRBJ2-1; unclear D gene. The CDR3 sequence is 18 residues long. Trimming took 0 bases from V and 3 from J, leaving 18 bases between them. From germline, CDR1 is MGHRA and CDR2 YSYEKL. CDR3 DNA: TGCGCCAGCAGCCAAGATCGACTTAGAGAGGCAGGCTACAATGAGCAGTTCTTC. Translation gives CASSQDRLREAGYNEQFF.

About this clonotype itself: The junction and the germline gene differ at one end; a read error may be behind it. This chain uses TRBV7-8 with TRBJ2-7, with D tentatively TRBD1 or TRBD2 (6 bases each). The J call may be in error: the DNA end matches TRBJ2-1 better. This CDR3 region has 13 residues. Germline V gives CDR1 SGHVS, CDR2 FQNEAQ. The CDR3 coding sequence is TGTGTCAGCAGCCCGTGGGGGGCAAATGAGCAGTTCTTC. Protein product: CVSSPWGANEQFF.

V and J are TRBV27 and TRBJ2-3; D may be TRBD1 (5 bases). Germline loops: CDR1 MNHEY, CDR2 SMNVEV (reference sequence). V lost 1 base, J lost 4 bases, and 21 bases lay in between. The CDR3 has 18 amino acids. This CDR3 is CASSLWPLGQGGADTQYF. CDR3 sequence (DNA): TGTGCCAGCAGTTTATGGCCCCTGGGGCAGGGTGGCGCAGATACGCAGTATTTT.

At least ten counts were recorded for this clonotype. The rearrangement links TRBV7-8 to TRBJ2-4, with D hard to call. This CDR3 region has 16 residues. Trimming pared 4 bases from V and 0 bases from J, leaving 13 bases between. CDR1 and CDR2 (germline): SGHVS, FQNEAQ. In DNA form, the CDR3 reads TGTGCCAGCAGCTCCAGACTTGCTCTAGCCAAAAACATTCAGTACTTC. Its translation: CASSSRLALAKNIQYF.

A word on this clonotype: At one boundary the junction diverges from the germline segment, which might be a read error. V gene TRBV13 combines with J gene TRBJ1-1; no reliable D call. CDR1 is PRHDT and CDR2 is FYEKMQ in the germline V gene (reference sequence). The CDR3 length is 16 residues. The CDR3 loop reads CAGSLRPPSLNTEAFF. CDR3 nucleotide sequence: TGTGCCGGCAGCTTACGACCCCCCAGCCTGAACACTGAAGCTTTCTTT. Filled out from reference TRBV13 and TRBJ1-1, the complete variable domain reads AAGVIQSPRHLIKEKRETATLKCYPIPRHDTVYWYQQGPGQDPQFLISFYEKMQSDKGSIPDRFSAQQFSDYHSELNMSSLELGDSALYFCAGSLRPPSLNTEAFFGQGTRLTVV.

This clonotype appeared a few times. The V call is TRBV6-5, the J call TRBJ2-1, with a weak D call TRBD2 (6 bases). Germline V gives CDR1 MNHEY, CDR2 SVGAGI. Between the trimmed V and J ends, which lost 2 bases and 1 base, there was a span of 15 bases. This CDR3 is 17 amino acids long. The CDR3 protein is CASSYALLAISYNEQFF. CDR3 coding DNA: TGTGCCAGCAGTTACGCCCTTCTAGCGATATCCTACAATGAGCAGTTCTTC.

The chain carries TRBV15 and TRBJ2-1; TRBD1 is a possible D gene (5 bases). The CDR3 length is 16 residues. Germline assignment: CDR1 LNHNV and CDR2 YYDKDF (reference sequence). V was cut by 0 bases and J by 2 bases, with 11 bases left in between. The CDR3 DNA sequence: TGTGCCACCAGCAGAGATTTAGGGGCCACCTACAATGAGCAGTTCTTC. This gives the protein CATSRDLGATYNEQFF.

This clonotype was detected only a few times. The J gene is TRBJ2-1, the V gene TRBV7-9, with D tentatively TRBD1 (6 bases). Germline V CDR1 and CDR2: SEHNR, FQNEAQ (reference sequence). V lost 4 bases and J lost 0, with 10 bases in between. The CDR3 totals 15 residues. CDR3: CASSSDSVSYNEQFF. CDR3 bases: TGTGCCAGCAGCTCGGACAGTGTCTCCTACAATGAGCAGTTCTTC.

The V and J genes are TRBV28 and TRBJ2-4; 7 positions match TRBD1. The V gene end was trimmed by 6 bases and the J gene end by 7 bases; junction bases not matched to a gene: 9. CDR1 is MDHEN and CDR2 is SYDVKM in the germline V gene. CDR3 length: 14 amino acids. This chain's CDR3 is CASSPRQGLNIQYF. The DNA for the CDR3 is TGTGCCAGCAGCCCTAGACAGGGCTTGAACATTCAGTACTTC.

The chain employs TRBV7-9 and TRBJ2-5; 9 bases agree with TRBD2. Near its end, the DNA agrees better with TRBJ2-7, so the J call may be wrong. The CDR3 loop spans 15 amino acids. Germline-derived CDR1 and CDR2 are SEHNR and FQNEAQ (reference sequence). In nucleotides, the CDR3 is TGTGCCAGCAGCTCCGAACTAGCGGGTTCCTACGAGCAGTACTTC. It yields the protein CASSSELAGSYEQYF.